The 8 T cell receptor beta chains below were found in one sample sequenced in a study of regulatory T cells in long-lasting Graves disease (dated by TCRdb to the early 2020s). To prepare the library, multiplex PCR was applied. The instrument given in TCRdb is Illumina HiSeq 4000. CDR3 regions were amplified by Arm-PCR with iRepertoire HTBI primers to construct TCR beta libraries. TCRdb took the public reads, trimmed them with fastp at Q25, ran MiXCR for clone calling and kept in-frame beta chains. CDR3 protein duplicates are merged, each entry listing the most common genes and DNA. This sample lists hundreds of thousands of distinct CDR3 sequences; under 25% were detected once. The top ten constitute less than 25% of the sample. The intended sense of this specimen's time point label: persistent/refractory GD, antithyroid drugs over 5 years with positive TRAb. For both TCR sequencing and RNA sequencing, RNA was extracted from PBMCs in TRIzol.

The sequences come from peripheral blood mononuclear cells (PBMCs), collected when the disease was refractory, from a patient treated with antithyroid drugs. The receptor source for this set is a female donor with Graves disease.

The chain has TRBV10-3 and TRBJ2-3; D remains unclear. There are 12 residues in the CDR3. The V and J ends lost 5 bases and 6 bases respectively, with 9 bases between them. Germline V gene lookup returns CDR1 ENHRY and CDR2 SYGVKD. DNA of the CDR3: TGTGCCATCAGTCCCGGTGGGGATACGCAGTATTTT. This gives the protein CAISPGGDTQYF.

This clonotype was recorded at least ten times. For the CDR3, the DNA is TGTGCCAGCAGTTACTCGATCTACGAGCAGTACTTC. Protein product: CASSYSIYEQYF. This chain links TRBV6-5 with TRBJ2-7; D unclear. The CDR3 runs 12 residues. The V end was cut by 0 bases, the J end by 3 bases, with 3 bases between. Germline lookup yields CDR1 MNHEY and CDR2 SVGAGI.

This clonotype occurred many times. This chain links TRBV2 with TRBJ1-4; D perhaps matches TRBD1 (6 bases). CDR3 length: 12 amino acids. V lost 8 bases and J 7 bases, leaving 11 bases between the germline ends. Germline V gives CDR1 SNHLY, CDR2 FYNNEI. This chain's CDR3 is CASGGRGEKLFF. The CDR3, as DNA: TGTGCCAGCGGGGGCCGGGGTGAAAAACTGTTTTTT.

This clonotype was seen many times. V usage is TRBV7-2 and J usage is TRBJ1-2; a possible D gene is TRBD1 (5 bases). Trimming stripped 4 bases from V and 2 bases from J, with 8 bases between. This CDR3 is 13 amino acids long. The germline V gene encodes CDR1 SGHTA and CDR2 FQGNSA. The CDR3 spells CASSSSGNYGYTF. The CDR3 DNA reads as TGTGCCAGCAGCTCTTCAGGGAACTATGGCTACACCTTC. Full variable domain (outside the CDR3, taken from reference TRBV7-2 and TRBJ1-2): GAGVSQSPSNKVTEKGKDVELRCDPISGHTALYWYRQSLGQGLEFLIYFQGNSAPDKSGLPSDRFSAERTGGSVSTLTIQRTQQEDSAVYLCASSSSGNYGYTFGSGTRLTVV.

In its sample, this clonotype was seen a few times. The rearrangement uses TRBV9 and TRBJ2-7; 12 bases line up with TRBD2. This CDR3 contains 15 residues. Per germline, CDR1 SGDLS and CDR2 YYNGEE. V gave up 0 bases and J gave up 5 bases; unmatched junction bases: 3. This chain's CDR3 is CASSVGLAGEDEQYF. CDR3 nucleotide sequence: TGTGCCAGCAGCGTAGGACTAGCGGGAGAGGACGAGCAGTACTTC.

V and J are TRBV20-1 and TRBJ2-4, with a tentative D call TRBD1 (5 bases). V was clipped by 6 bases and J by 1 base, with 16 bases between them. The CDR3 is 15 amino acids. Looked up from germline, CDR1 is DFQATT and CDR2 is SNEGSKA (reference sequence). DNA for the CDR3: TGCAGTGCAAGGAGCAGGGTATGGGCCAAAAACATTCAGTACTTC. Translated, it gives CSARSRVWAKNIQYF.

V and J are TRBV11-2 and TRBJ2-1, with no clear D. Germline V gene data show CDR1 as SGHAT and CDR2 as FQNNGV. Trimming cost V 7 bases and J 5 bases, with 3 bases left between them. This CDR3 comprises 10 residues. The CDR3 DNA reads TGTGCCAGCACCAACAATGAGCAGTTCTTC. It codes for CASTNNEQFF. The full variable domain, with the rest looked up from reference TRBV11-2 and TRBJ2-1, is EAGVAQSPRYKIIEKRQSVAFWCNPISGHATLYWYQQILGQGPKLLIQFQNNGVVDDSQLPKDRFSAERLKGVDSTLKIQPAKLEDSAVYLCASTNNEQFFGPGTRLTVL.

The V call is TRBV3-1, the J call TRBJ1-5, with 7 bases fitting TRBD1. The CDR3 loop spans 14 amino acids. With 4 bases clipped from V and 4 bases from J, the junction kept 4 bases outside the gene matches. The germline gives CDR1 LGHDT, CDR2 YNNKEL (reference sequence). The CDR3 DNA reads TGTGCCAGCAGCCCCGGGACAGATAATCAGCCCCAGCATTTT. Translation gives CASSPGTDNQPQHF.